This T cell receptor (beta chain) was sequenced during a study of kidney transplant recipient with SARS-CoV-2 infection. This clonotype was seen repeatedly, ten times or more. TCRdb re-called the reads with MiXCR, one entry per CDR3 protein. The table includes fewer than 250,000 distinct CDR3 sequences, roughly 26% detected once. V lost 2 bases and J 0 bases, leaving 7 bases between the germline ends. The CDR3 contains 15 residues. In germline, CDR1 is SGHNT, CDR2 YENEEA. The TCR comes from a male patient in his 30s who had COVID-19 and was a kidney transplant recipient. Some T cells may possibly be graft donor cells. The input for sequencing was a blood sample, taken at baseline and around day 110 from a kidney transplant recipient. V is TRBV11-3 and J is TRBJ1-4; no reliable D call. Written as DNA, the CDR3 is TGTGCCAGCAGCTTATCGGGAACAACTAATGAAAAACTGTTTTTT. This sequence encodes CASSLSGTTNEKLFF.